This TCR beta chain is drawn from a study of T cell repertoires in cytomegalovirus infection. From germline, CDR1 is SGHTA and CDR2 FQGNSA. Deletions cut 5 bases from V and 0 bases from J, with 16 bases between. The CDR3 is made up of 16 amino acids. This clonotype was seen at least ten times. TCRdb called the reads again in MiXCR, with one record for every CDR3 protein. The sample includes roughly 200,000 distinct CDR3 sequences, approximately 9.6% of them seen just once. V and J are TRBV7-2 and TRBJ1-2, with D maybe TRBD1 (5 bases). This TCR came from a human donor in good health (CMV status not recorded). Some clones in this sample may be carry-over from other donors' samples. Input material: PBMCs. CDR3 sequence: CASSGNAGLANYGYTF. CDR3 coding DNA: TGTGCCAGCAGCGGAAATGCAGGGCTAGCTAACTATGGCTACACCTTC.